The T cell receptor beta chain under discussion was sequenced for a study of T cell repertoires in cytomegalovirus infection. Study findings and constraints: Dominating the ex vivo response were HLA-C-restricted CMV-specific TCR beta clonotypes.

A single record per CDR3 protein comes from TCRdb applying MiXCR to the reads. The sample consists of hundreds of thousands of distinct CDR3 sequences, around 10% of them appearing once. This clonotype was seen many times. The antigen is not known. The TCR originated in a human donor in good health (CMV status not recorded). Some clones in this sample may be carry-over from other donors' samples. Specimen: PBMCs.

The CDR3 loop is CSALNTEAFF. CDR3 in DNA: TGCAGTGCTTTGAACACTGAAGCTTTCTTT. The chain is built from TRBV20-1 and TRBJ1-1; D is undetermined. V was clipped by 5 bases and J by 0 bases, with 1 base between them. The CDR3 length is 10 residues. Germline V gene data show CDR1 as DFQATT and CDR2 as SNEGSKA (reference sequence).